This T cell receptor beta chain was retrieved from a study of T cell changes during pregnancy in multiple sclerosis. Repertoires were generated with immunoSEQ multiplex PCR, while TCRdb's copy carries only in-frame clones and drops some. The data contain about 50,000 clones, approximately 90% of them seen just once; the ten biggest clones take up over 0.55%. Deletions cut 4 bases from V and 4 bases from J, with 4 bases between. The CDR3 spans 11 residues. Germline V gives CDR1 LNHDA, CDR2 SQIVND (reference sequence). The J gene is TRBJ1-2, the V gene TRBV19; the D is unclear. The sample was CD4+ T cells from peripheral blood mononuclear cells, taken after pregnancy. This receptor was obtained from a female donor with multiple sclerosis, enrolled in a pregnancy study. The CDR3 reads CASSTVYGYTF. In nucleotides, the CDR3 is TGTGCCAGTAGTACCGTCTATGGCTACACCTTC.